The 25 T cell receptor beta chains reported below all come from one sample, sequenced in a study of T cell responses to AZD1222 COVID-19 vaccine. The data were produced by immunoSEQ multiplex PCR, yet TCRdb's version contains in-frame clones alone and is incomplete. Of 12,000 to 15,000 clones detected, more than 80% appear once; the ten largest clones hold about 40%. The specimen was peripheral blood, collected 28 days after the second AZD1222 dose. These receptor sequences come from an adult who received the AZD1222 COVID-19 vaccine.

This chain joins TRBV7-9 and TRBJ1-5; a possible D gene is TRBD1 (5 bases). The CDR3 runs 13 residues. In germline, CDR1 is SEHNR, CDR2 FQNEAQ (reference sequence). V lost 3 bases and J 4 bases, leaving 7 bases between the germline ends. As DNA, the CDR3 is TGTGCCAGCAGCTTGCGACAGAATCAGCCCCAGCATTTT. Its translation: CASSLRQNQPQHF.

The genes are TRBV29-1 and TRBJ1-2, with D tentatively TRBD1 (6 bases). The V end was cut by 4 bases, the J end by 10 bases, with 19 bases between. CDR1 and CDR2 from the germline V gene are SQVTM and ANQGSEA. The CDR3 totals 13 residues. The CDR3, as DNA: TGCAGCGTTGCTGGGGGCCCCAATGTGGCCTACACCTTC. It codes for CSVAGGPNVAYTF.

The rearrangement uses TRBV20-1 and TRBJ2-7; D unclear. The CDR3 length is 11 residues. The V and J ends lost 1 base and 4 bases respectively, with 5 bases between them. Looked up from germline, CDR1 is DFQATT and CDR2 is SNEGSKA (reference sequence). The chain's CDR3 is CSARVEYEQYF. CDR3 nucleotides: TGCAGTGCTAGAGTCGAATACGAGCAGTACTTC.

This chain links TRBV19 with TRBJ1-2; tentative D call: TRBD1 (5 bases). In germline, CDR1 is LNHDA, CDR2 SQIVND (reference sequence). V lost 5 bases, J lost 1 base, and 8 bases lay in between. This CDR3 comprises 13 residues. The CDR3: CASSPDSNYGYTF. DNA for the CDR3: TGTGCCAGTAGTCCAGACAGTAACTATGGCTACACCTTC.

CDR3 loop: CASSLAGMQETQYF. The CDR3 region has the DNA TGCGCCAGCAGCTTGGCGGGAATGCAAGAGACCCAGTACTTC. The chain links TRBV5-1 to TRBJ2-5; D may be TRBD2 (5 bases). Germline CDR1 and CDR2: SGHRS and YFSETQ. This CDR3 spans 14 amino acids. With 0 bases removed from V and 2 bases from J, the gap between germline ends came to 8 bases.

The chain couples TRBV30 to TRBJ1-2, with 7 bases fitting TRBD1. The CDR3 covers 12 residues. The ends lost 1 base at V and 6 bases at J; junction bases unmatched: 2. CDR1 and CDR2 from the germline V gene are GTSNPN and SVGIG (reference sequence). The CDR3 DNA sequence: TGTGCCTGGAGTGAGGGGGCAGATGGCTACACCTTC. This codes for CAWSEGADGYTF.

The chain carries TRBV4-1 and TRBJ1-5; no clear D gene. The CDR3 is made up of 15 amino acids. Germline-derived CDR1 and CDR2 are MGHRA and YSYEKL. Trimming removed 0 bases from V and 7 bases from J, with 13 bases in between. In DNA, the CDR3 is TGCGCCAGCAGCCAAGATCGTGTCCCCAAACAGCCCCAGCATTTT. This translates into CASSQDRVPKQPQHF.

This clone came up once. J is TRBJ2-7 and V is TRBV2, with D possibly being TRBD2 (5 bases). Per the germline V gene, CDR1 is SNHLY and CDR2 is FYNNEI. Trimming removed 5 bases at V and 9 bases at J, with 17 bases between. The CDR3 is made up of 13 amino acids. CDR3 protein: CASSIGLLGVQYF. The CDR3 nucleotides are TGTGCCAGCAGTATTGGACTGCTTGGCGTGCAGTACTTC.

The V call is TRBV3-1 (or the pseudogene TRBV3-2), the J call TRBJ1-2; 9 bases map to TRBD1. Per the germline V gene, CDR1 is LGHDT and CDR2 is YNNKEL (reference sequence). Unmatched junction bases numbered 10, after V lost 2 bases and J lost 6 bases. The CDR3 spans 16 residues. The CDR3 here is CASSQPGTGRENGYTF. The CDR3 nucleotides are TGTGCCAGCAGCCAACCGGGGACAGGGAGGGAAAATGGCTACACCTTC.

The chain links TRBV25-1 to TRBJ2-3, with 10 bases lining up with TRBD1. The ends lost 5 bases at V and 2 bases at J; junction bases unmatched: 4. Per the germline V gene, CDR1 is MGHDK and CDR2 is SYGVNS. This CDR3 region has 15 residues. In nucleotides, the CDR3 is TGTGCCAGCAGTCTGGGACAGGGGCACACAGATACGCAGTATTTT. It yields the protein CASSLGQGHTDTQYF. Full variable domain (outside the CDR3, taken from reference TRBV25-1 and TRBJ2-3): EADIYQTPRYLVIGTGKKITLECSQTMGHDKMYWYQQDPGMELHLIHYSYGVNSTEKGDLSSESTVSRIRTEHFPLTLESARPSHTSQYLCASSLGQGHTDTQYFGPGTRLTVL.

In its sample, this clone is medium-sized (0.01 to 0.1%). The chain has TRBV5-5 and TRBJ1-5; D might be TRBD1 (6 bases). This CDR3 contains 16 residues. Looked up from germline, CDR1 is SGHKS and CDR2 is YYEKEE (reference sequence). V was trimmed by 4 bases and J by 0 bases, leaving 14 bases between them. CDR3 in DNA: TGTGCCAGCAGCAGTGGACAGTATTATAGCAATCAGCCCCAGCATTTT. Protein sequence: CASSSGQYYSNQPQHF.

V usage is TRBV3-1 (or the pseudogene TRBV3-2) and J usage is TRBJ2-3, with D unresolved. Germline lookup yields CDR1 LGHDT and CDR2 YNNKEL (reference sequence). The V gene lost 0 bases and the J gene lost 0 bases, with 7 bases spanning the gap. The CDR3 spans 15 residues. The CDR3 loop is CASSQDSDSTDTQYF. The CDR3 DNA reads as TGTGCCAGCAGCCAAGACAGCGATAGCACAGATACGCAGTATTTT.

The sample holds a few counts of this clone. DNA of the CDR3: TGCGCCAGCAGCTTGTTTGCCGGGCTGGGCGATGAGCAGTTCTTC. It is translated as CASSLFAGLGDEQFF. The chain combines TRBV5-1 with TRBJ2-1; the D is unclear. V was cut by 1 base and J by 8 bases, with 16 bases left in between. CDR1 and CDR2 (germline): SGHRS, YFSETQ. The CDR3 loop spans 15 amino acids.

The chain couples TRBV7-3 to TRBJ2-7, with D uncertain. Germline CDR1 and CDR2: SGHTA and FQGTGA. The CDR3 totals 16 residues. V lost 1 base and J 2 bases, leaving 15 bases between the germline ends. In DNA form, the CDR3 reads TGTGCCAGCAGCTTAAGTCCTGGAACTGTCCCCTACGAGCAGTACTTC. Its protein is CASSLSPGTVPYEQYF.

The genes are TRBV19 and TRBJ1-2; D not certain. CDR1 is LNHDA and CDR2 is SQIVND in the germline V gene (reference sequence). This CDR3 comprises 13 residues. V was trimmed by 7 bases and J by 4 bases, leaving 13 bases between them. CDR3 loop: CASTSGPGYGYTF. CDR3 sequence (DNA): TGTGCCAGTACCTCGGGCCCGGGCTATGGCTACACCTTC.

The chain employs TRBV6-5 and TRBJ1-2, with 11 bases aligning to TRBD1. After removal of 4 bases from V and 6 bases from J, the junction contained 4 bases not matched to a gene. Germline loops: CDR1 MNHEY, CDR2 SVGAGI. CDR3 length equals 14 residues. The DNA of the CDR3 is TGTGCCAGCAGTTCCGGACAGGGGGCCAATGGCTACACCTTC. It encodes CASSSGQGANGYTF.

The CDR3 region has the DNA TGTGCCAGCAACAAAGGGGGGCCCCTAGCGGGGGCCTACAATGAGCAGTTCTTC. The encoded protein is CASNKGGPLAGAYNEQFF. This sequence joins TRBV5-4 and TRBJ2-1, with 10 bases fitting TRBD2. The CDR3 runs to 18 residues. Trimming cost V 6 bases and J 2 bases; bases outside gene matches: 14. The germline CDR1 and CDR2 sequences are SGHNT and YYREEE (reference sequence).

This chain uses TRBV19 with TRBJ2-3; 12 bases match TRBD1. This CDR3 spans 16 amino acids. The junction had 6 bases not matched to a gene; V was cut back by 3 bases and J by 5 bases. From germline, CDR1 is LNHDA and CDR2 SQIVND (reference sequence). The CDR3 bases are TGTGCCAGTAGTATCAACAGGGACAGGGGGCGAGATACGCAGTATTTT. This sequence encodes CASSINRDRGRDTQYF.

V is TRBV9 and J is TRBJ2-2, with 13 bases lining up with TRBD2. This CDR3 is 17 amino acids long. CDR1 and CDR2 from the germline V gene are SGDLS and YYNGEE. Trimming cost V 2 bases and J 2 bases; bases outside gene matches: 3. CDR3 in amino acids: CASSVGLAGINTGELFF. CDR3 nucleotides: TGTGCCAGCAGCGTGGGACTAGCGGGGATAAACACCGGGGAGCTGTTTTTT.

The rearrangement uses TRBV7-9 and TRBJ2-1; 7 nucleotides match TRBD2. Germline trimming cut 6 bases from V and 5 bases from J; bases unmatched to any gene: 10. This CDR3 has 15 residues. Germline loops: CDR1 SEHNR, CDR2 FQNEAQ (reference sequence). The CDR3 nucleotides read TGTGCCAGCAGAGCCCAGGCGGGGGTCAACAATGAGCAGTTCTTC. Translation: CASRAQAGVNNEQFF.

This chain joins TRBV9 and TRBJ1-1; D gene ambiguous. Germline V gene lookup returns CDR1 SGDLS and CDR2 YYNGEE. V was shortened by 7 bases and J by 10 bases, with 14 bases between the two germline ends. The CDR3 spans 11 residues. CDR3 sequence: CASGADRGAFF. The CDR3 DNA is TGTGCCAGCGGAGCGGACCGCGGAGCTTTCTTT. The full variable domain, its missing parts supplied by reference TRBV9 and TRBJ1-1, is DSGVTQTPKHLITATGQRVTLRCSPRSGDLSVYWYQQSLDQGLQFLIQYYNGEERAKGNILERFSAQQFPDLHSELNLSSLELGDSALYFCASGADRGAFFGQGTRLTVV.

The CDR3 spells CASSPWDRAGANVLTF. The CDR3 nucleotides are TGTGCCAGCAGTCCCTGGGACAGGGCTGGGGCCAACGTCCTGACTTTC. The chain uses TRBV27 and TRBJ2-6; 9 bases map to TRBD1. CDR3 length equals 16 residues. Losses at the gene ends were 5 bases for V and 2 bases for J; bases not matched to a gene: 4. Per germline, CDR1 MNHEY and CDR2 SMNVEV (reference sequence).

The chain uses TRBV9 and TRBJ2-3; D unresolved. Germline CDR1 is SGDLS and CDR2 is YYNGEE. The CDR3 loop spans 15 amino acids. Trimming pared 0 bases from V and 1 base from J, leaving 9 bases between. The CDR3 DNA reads TGTGCCAGCAGCGTAGCTACGGGTCGCACAGATACGCAGTATTTT. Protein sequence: CASSVATGRTDTQYF.

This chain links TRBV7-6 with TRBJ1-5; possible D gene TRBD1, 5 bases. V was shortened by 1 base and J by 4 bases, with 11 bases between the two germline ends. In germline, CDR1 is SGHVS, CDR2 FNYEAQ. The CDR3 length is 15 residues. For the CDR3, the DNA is TGTGCCAGCAGCTTAGTCTCAGGGTTGAATCAGCCCCAGCATTTT. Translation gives CASSLVSGLNQPQHF.

The CDR3 DNA sequence: TGTGCCAGTAAGGCCGGGACAGGGTATTATCAGCCCCAGCATTTT. As protein: CASKAGTGYYQPQHF. V is TRBV19 and J is TRBJ1-5, with 9 bases lining up with TRBD1. The germline gives CDR1 LNHDA, CDR2 SQIVND (reference sequence). This CDR3 is built from 15 residues. The junction had 9 bases not matched to a gene; V was cut back by 7 bases and J by 5 bases.